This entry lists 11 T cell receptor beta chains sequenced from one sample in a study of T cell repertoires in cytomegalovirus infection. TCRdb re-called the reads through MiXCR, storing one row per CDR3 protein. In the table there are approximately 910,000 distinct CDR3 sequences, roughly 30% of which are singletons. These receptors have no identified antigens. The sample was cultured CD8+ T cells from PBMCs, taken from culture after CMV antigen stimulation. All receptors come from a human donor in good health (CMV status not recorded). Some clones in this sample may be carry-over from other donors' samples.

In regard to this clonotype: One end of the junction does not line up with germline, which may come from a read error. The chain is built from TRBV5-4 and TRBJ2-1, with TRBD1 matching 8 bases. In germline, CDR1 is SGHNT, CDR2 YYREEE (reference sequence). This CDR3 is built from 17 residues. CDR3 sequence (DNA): TGTGTCAGCAGCTTGGTCCCCGGGACAGGTATCAACAATGAGCAGTTCTTC. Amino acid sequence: CVSSLVPGTGINNEQFF.

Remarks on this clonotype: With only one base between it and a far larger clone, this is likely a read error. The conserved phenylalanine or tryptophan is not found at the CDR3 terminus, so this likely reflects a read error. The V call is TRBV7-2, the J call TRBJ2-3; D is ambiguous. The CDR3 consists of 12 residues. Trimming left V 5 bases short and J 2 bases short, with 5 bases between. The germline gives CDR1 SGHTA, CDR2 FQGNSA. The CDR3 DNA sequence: TGTGCCAGCAGCCCTTACACAGATACGCAGTATTAT. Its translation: CASSPYTDTQYY.

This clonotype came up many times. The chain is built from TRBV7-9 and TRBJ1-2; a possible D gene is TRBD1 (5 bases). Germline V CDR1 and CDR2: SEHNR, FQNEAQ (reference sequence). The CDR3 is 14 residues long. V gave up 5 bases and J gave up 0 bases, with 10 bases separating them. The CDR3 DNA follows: TGTGCCAGCAGCCCCACAGGCGCTAACTATGGCTACACCTTC. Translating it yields CASSPTGANYGYTF.

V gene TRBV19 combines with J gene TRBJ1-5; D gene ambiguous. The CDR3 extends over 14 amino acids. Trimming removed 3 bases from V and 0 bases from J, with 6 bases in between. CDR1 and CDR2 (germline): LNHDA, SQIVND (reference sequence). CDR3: CASSMAASNQPQHF. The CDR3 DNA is TGTGCCAGTAGTATGGCAGCTAGCAATCAGCCCCAGCATTTT.

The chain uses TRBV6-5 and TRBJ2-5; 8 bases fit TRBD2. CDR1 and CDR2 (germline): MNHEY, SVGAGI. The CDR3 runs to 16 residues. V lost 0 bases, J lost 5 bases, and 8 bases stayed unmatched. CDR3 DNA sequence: TGTGCCAGCAGTTACTCGATGTCGGGGGGGTCCGAGACCCAGTACTTC. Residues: CASSYSMSGGSETQYF.

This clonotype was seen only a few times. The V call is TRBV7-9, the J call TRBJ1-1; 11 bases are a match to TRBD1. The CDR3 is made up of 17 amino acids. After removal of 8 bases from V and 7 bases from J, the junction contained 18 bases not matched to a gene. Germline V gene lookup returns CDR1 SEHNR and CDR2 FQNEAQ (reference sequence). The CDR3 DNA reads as TGTGCCAGCCGCCGGGGACAGGGGGGACCCAAGTATTATGAAGCTTTCTTT. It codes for CASRRGQGGPKYYEAFF.

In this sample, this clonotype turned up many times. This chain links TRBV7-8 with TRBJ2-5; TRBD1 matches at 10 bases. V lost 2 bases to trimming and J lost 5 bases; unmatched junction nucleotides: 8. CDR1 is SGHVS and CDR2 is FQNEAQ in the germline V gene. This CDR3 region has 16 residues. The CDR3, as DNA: TGTGCCAGCAGCTTACGAGACAGGGGGCGCGGGGAGACCCAGTACTTC. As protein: CASSLRDRGRGETQYF.

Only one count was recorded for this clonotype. The CDR3 spells CASSVGTGPANEQFF. The CDR3 nucleotides read TGCGCCAGCAGTGTCGGGACAGGGCCCGCCAATGAGCAGTTCTTC. This chain uses TRBV10-2 with TRBJ2-1; TRBD1 matches 9 bases. V shed 4 bases and J 6 bases; nucleotides not matched to a gene: 7. The CDR3 is made up of 15 amino acids. Germline values: CDR1 WSHSY, CDR2 SAAADI.

CDR3 nucleotides: TGTGCCAGCAGTTTCGTCTCCTTAAGGGGCGATGAGCAGTTCTTC. This gives the protein CASSFVSLRGDEQFF. This rearrangement joins TRBV12-3 or TRBV12-4 to TRBJ2-1; a weak D match, TRBD1 (5 bases). CDR3 size: 15 residues. Trimming took off 3 bases at V and 8 bases at J, with 17 bases between the two ends.

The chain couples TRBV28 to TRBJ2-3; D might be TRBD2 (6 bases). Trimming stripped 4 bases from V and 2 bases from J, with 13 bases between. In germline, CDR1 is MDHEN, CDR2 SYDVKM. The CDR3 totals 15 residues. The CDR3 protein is CASSSPAGNTDTQYF. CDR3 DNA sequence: TGTGCCAGCAGTTCCCCGGCGGGGAACACAGATACGCAGTATTTT.

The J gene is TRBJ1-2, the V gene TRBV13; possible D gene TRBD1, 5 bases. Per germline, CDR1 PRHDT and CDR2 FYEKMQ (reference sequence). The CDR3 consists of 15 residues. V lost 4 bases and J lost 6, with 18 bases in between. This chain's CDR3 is CASSYPLGGKNGYTF. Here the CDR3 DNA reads TGTGCCAGCAGCTACCCCTTGGGGGGGAAAAATGGCTACACCTTC.